This TCR beta chain was captured in a study of radiation and T cells in renal cell carcinoma. General study results and limits: Top tumor clonotypes rose in blood 2 weeks post-radiation, then contracted.

Time point: blood 4 weeks post-SBRT, at nephrectomy. Treatment of the sample: 15 Gy SBRT to primary tumor, nephrectomy 4 weeks later. Nephrectomy followed 15 Gy stereotactic body radiation by 4 weeks. A remark on this clone: Its antigen is currently unknown.

Sequencing used immunoSEQ multiplex PCR; TCRdb keeps in-frame clones, though not all of them. The data contain about 86,000 clones, about 85% of them singletons. V was clipped by 7 bases and J by 1 base, with 7 bases between them. In germline, CDR1 is SEHNR, CDR2 FQNEAQ (reference sequence). The CDR3 extends over 12 amino acids. This TCR derives from a man in his forties or fifties with renal cell carcinoma. The rearrangement joins TRBV7-9 to TRBJ1-1; D uncertain. Specimen: blood, collected from a patient whose treatment included radiotherapy and nephrectomy. The chain's CDR3 is CASTPANTEAFF. CDR3 coding DNA: TGTGCCAGCACCCCGGCGAACACTGAAGCTTTCTTT.